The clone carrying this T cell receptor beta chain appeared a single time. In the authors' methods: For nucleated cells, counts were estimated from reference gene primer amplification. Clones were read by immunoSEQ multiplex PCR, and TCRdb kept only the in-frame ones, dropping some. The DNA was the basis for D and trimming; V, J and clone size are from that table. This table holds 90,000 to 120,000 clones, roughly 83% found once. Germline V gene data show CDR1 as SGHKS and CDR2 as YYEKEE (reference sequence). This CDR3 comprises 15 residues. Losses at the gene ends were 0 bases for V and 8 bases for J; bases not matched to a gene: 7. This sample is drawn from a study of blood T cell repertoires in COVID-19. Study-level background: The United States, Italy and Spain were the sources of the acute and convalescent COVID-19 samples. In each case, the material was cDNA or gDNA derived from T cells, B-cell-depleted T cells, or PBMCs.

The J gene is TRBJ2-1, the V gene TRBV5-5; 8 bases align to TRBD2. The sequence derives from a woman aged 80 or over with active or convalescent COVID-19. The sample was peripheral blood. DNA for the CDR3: TGTGCCAGCAGCTTGGAGGGGACTAGTAGTCATGAGCAGTTCTTC. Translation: CASSLEGTSSHEQFF.